This T cell receptor beta chain was sequenced in a study of cytotoxic CD8 clonotypes in ibrutinib-treated CLL. Study results and caveats: The clonality went up when patients responded to ibrutinib and dropped back toward baseline at progression. Sampling times differed between sustained-remission and progressing patients. Baseline clonality, higher than in age-matched healthy donors, tracked circulating CD8+ T-cell counts.

With 5 bases removed from V and 7 bases from J, the gap between germline ends came to 12 bases. This CDR3 spans 13 amino acids. Germline CDR1 reads LNHDA; CDR2 reads SQIVND (reference sequence). This clone appeared once. Its target is not known. TCRdb's table, derived via immunoSEQ multiplex PCR, lists solely in-frame clones and lacks some. Of approximately 29,000 clones in the sample, 62% were seen once. The sequence derives from a human donor with chronic lymphocytic leukemia. The starting material was PBMCs, obtained before ibrutinib treatment. The V call is TRBV19, the J call TRBJ2-1; no definite D call. The CDR3 region is CASSADTPNEQFF. For the CDR3, the DNA is TGTGCCAGTAGTGCCGACACCCCTAATGAGCAGTTCTTC. Full variable domain (rest looked up from reference TRBV19 and TRBJ2-1): DGGITQSPKYLFRKEGQNVTLSCEQNLNHDAMYWYRQDPGQGLRLIYYSQIVNDFQKGDIAEGYSVSREKKESFPLTVTSAQKNPTAFYLCASSADTPNEQFFGPGTRLTVL.